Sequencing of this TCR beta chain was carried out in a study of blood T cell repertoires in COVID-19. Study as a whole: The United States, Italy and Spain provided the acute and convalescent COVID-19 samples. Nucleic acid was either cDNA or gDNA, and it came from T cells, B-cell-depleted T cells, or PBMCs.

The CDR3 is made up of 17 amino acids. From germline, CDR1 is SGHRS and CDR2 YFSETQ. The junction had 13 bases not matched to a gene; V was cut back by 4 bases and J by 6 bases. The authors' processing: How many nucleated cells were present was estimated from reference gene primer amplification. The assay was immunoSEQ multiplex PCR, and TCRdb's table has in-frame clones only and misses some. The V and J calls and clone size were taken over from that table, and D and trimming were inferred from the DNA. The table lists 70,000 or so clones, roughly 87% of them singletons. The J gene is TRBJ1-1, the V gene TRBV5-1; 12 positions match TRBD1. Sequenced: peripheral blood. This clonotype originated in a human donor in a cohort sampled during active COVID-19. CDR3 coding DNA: TGCGCCAGCAGCCCGTGGGGCCCGGGACAGGGGGCTTCTGAAGCTTTCTTT. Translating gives CASSPWGPGQGASEAFF.